The present T cell receptor beta chain was sequenced within a study of control samples from healthy donors and cancer patients. Germline CDR1 reads MNHEY; CDR2 reads SMNVEV (reference sequence). Trimming removed 3 bases from V and 10 bases from J, with 10 bases in between. The CDR3 contains 12 residues. TCRdb's copy holds only in-frame clones and misses some; the assay was immunoSEQ multiplex PCR. The sample yields about 170,000 clones, 80% to 90% seen once. The origin of this receptor is a man in his thirties or forties in good health. Sequenced: blood. The chain has TRBV27 and TRBJ1-5; D is unclear. The CDR3, as DNA: TGTGCCAGCAGTTTTGACCAAGGACCCCAGCATTTT. This encodes CASSFDQGPQHF.